The source of this TCR beta chain is a study of T cell responses to AZD1222 COVID-19 vaccine. Germline V gives CDR1 SGHNT, CDR2 YENEEA. The germline V and J ends were trimmed by 5 bases and 2 bases, with 15 bases remaining between them. This CDR3 region has 15 residues. A note on this clone: Its antigen is currently unknown.

Points from the study as a whole: Reportedly, nearly half of unique spike TCRs recognized epitopes outside B.1.351/B.1.1.7 mutations. Mapped onto spike, vaccine-associated CD4 TCRs spanned it and were dominant at 160-218 and 743-854. Clonal diversity may have been underestimated, and the donors were mostly white British, with more females than males.

Method: immunoSEQ multiplex PCR; TCRdb's copy keeps in-frame clones and lacks some. Among approximately 110,000 clones, around 94% were seen once, and the ten largest hold about 2.2%. The chain uses TRBV11-3 and TRBJ1-1; D remains ambiguous. Source: peripheral blood, taken on day 0 of AZD1222 vaccination. This TCR came from an adult in good health. The CDR3 loop reads CASSLNPNRNTEAFF. The CDR3 region has the DNA TGTGCCAGCAGCCTAAATCCCAACCGAAACACTGAAGCTTTCTTT.